The clone carrying this T cell receptor beta chain has only one observation. The antigen remains undetermined. Method: immunoSEQ multiplex PCR; TCRdb's copy keeps in-frame clones and lacks some. The sample holds some 120,000 clones, roughly 90% seen once. These data originate in a study of T cell responses to AZD1222 COVID-19 vaccine. Overall study results and limits: With two AZD1222 doses given, Spike-specific TCR breadth and depth both rose. Most donors were white British, females outnumbered males, and clonal diversity was possibly underestimated.

CDR3 length: 15 amino acids. In germline, CDR1 is SGHTA, CDR2 FQGTGA. The V gene end was trimmed by 5 bases and the J gene end by 1 base; junction bases not matched to a gene: 6. The V call is TRBV7-3, the J call TRBJ2-3, with TRBD2 matching over 7 bases. The clonotype was recovered from an adult in good health. Sequencing was performed on peripheral blood, taken on day 0 of AZD1222 vaccination. The CDR3 spells CASSPRGVGTDTQYF. CDR3 coding DNA: TGTGCCAGCAGCCCCCGGGGGGTTGGCACAGATACGCAGTATTTT.